Listed below are T cell receptor beta chains from one sample, sequenced in a study of lymphopenia after photon versus proton radiotherapy. Sequenced by immunoSEQ multiplex PCR; TCRdb stores in-frame clones only, minus some. Found here are approximately 62,000 clones, roughly 83% of them singletons; the top ten hold around 1.9%. Sequenced here: peripheral blood, sampled from a patient treated with proton-based radiotherapy. These receptors all stem from a man between 60 and 70 years old with pancreatic cancer. CDR3s include the opening cysteine and the closing phenylalanine or tryptophan. The D gene is left open where the match is weak. Where a row states a size, it is once, few, many or the class of an expanded clone; other rows omit it.

>TRBJ2-2|NA|TRBV10-3|15|NA
TGTGCCATCAGTGACGCGGGTTACAACACCGGGGAGCTGTTTTTT
CAISDAGYNTGELFF
>TRBJ2-2|NA|TRBV15|16|few
TGTGCCACCAGCCGCGATCCCCCTGGTAACGCCGGGGAGCTGTTTTTT
CATSRDPPGNAGELFF
>TRBJ2-7|NA|TRBV11-2|14|NA
TGTGCCAGCAGCTTAGATGGTTCCATTCGCGAGCAGTACTTC
CASSLDGSIREQYF
>TRBJ2-5|TRBD1|TRBV29-1|15|few
TGCAGCGTTGGTTTCGGAGACAGGGTGCGGGAGACCCAGTACTTC
CSVGFGDRVRETQYF
>TRBJ2-6|NA|TRBV30|11|NA
TGTGCCTGGAAAGGGGCCAACGTCCTGACTTTC
CAWKGANVLTF
>TRBJ1-1|NA|TRBV5-6|13|NA
TGTGCCAGCACCAGACCGGGGAACACTGAAGCTTTCTTT
CASTRPGNTEAFF
>TRBJ2-7|NA|TRBV6-6|13|NA
TGTGCCGCGGCCACCCCCCGCGGCTACGAGCAGTACTTC
CAAATPRGYEQYF
>TRBJ2-7|NA|TRBV27|12|NA
TGTGCCAGCAGAAGCCGACAAGTCGAGCAGTACTTC
CASRSRQVEQYF
>TRBJ1-2|NA|TRBV28|15|NA
TGTGCCCTCTTTGAGTCAGCGTCTGGCCGATATGGCTACACCTTC
CALFESASGRYGYTF
>TRBJ2-5|NA|TRBV5-5|15|NA
TGTGCCAGCAGCTTGGGTGGCAGCCCCTCCGGGACCCAGTACTTC
CASSLGGSPSGTQYF
>TRBJ2-7|NA|TRBV5-1|16|NA
TGCGCCAGCAGCTTGGCGGCCTCCCTGAGCTCCTACGAGCAGTACTTC
CASSLAASLSSYEQYF
>TRBJ2-1|TRBD1|TRBV27|16|NA
TGTGCCAGCAGTTCCCCAGGGGACAGGGCGGAAAATGAGCAGTTCTTC
CASSSPGDRAENEQFF
>TRBJ1-5|NA|TRBV28|12|NA
TGTGCCAGCAGTTTACAAAATCAGCCCCAGCATTTT
CASSLQNQPQHF
>TRBJ2-2|NA|TRBV27|14|NA
TGTGCCAGCAGTTTAGGCGGGTTGACCGGGGAGCTGTTTTTT
CASSLGGLTGELFF
>TRBJ2-7|TRBD2|TRBV11-2|14|few
TGTGCCAGCAGCTTATGGACTAGCGGGGCCGAGCAGTACTTC
CASSLWTSGAEQYF
>TRBJ1-5|NA|TRBV6-1|14|few
TGTGCCAGCAGTGATTCGTGGGGAGCTCAGCCCCAGCATTTT
CASSDSWGAQPQHF
>TRBJ2-7|TRBD2|TRBV18|16|few
TGTGCCAGCTCACCACCGACTAGCGGGATGGAGAGAGTGCAGTACTTC
CASSPPTSGMERVQYF
>TRBJ1-2|NA|TRBV7-8|13|NA
TGTGCCAGCAGCTGGCAGCCTAACTATGGCTACACCTTC
CASSWQPNYGYTF
>TRBJ2-1|NA|TRBV18|14|NA
TGTGCCAGCTCAGAAATTGATCGCGGCCATGAGCAGTTCTTC
CASSEIDRGHEQFF
>TRBJ1-1|NA|TRBV28|14|NA
TGTGCCAGCAGTTTAGTGGCGGGGAACACTGAAGCTTTCTTT
CASSLVAGNTEAFF